The 8 T cell receptor beta chains presented below share a single source sample, sequenced in a study of cytomegalovirus exposure and HLA in healthy donors. With 60 Vbeta and 13 Jbeta primers, the PCR was carried out. Sequenced by immunoSEQ multiplex PCR; TCRdb stores in-frame clones only, minus some. The sample lists approximately 91,000 clones, about 89% occurring once. The sample was PBMCs. The receptors shown here come from a man aged 25 to 45 in good health and CMV-seropositive.

The chain employs TRBV28 and TRBJ2-3, with D hard to call. Germline CDR1 MDHEN, CDR2 SYDVKM. Trimming pared 7 bases from V and 1 base from J, leaving 9 bases between. This CDR3 is built from 13 residues. The DNA for the CDR3 is TGTGCCAGCACTGATTCGGGCACAGATACGCAGTATTTT. Translated, it gives CASTDSGTDTQYF.

The chain links TRBV28 to TRBJ1-5; 10 nucleotides agree with TRBD1. Germline CDR1 and CDR2: MDHEN and SYDVKM. This CDR3 has 17 residues. V lost 3 bases to trimming and J lost 0 bases; unmatched junction nucleotides: 5. The CDR3 nucleotides are TGTGCCAGCAGTTTTGACAGGGGGCTTGGTAGCAATCAGCCCCAGCATTTT. Its translation is CASSFDRGLGSNQPQHF.

The J gene is TRBJ2-7, the V gene TRBV15, with D hard to call. Trimming took off 1 base at V and 0 bases at J, with 10 bases between the two ends. The CDR3 runs 15 residues. Germline V gives CDR1 LNHNV, CDR2 YYDKDF (reference sequence). The CDR3 reads CATSRGQSSSYEQYF. The DNA of the CDR3 is TGTGCCACCAGCAGAGGACAATCCAGCTCCTACGAGCAGTACTTC.

The chain recombines TRBV28 with TRBJ2-5; TRBD1 aligns across 7 bases. Trimming took 2 bases from V and 5 from J; bases not matched to a gene: 17. The CDR3 runs 18 residues. Germline V gives CDR1 MDHEN, CDR2 SYDVKM. CDR3 loop: CASSLRGGKGGGPETQYF. The CDR3 DNA reads TGTGCCAGCAGTTTACGAGGGGGCAAAGGAGGTGGGCCTGAGACCCAGTACTTC.

The chain uses TRBV21-1 and TRBJ2-1; the table's D call TRBD2 went unverified against the DNA. TRBV21-1 is tagged as a pseudogene. The CDR3 has 17 residues. CDR3 nucleotides: TGTGCCAGCAGGAAACCTTTGCGGGCGAGAAGTTACAATGAGCAGTTCTTC. This encodes CASRKPLRARSYNEQFF.

In this sample, this clone turned up once. The rearrangement links TRBV2 to TRBJ2-3; TRBD2 matches 10 bases. Germline CDR1 reads SNHLY; CDR2 reads FYNNEI. This CDR3 contains 15 residues. Trimming at V came to 5 bases and at J to 0 bases, leaving 2 bases not matched to a gene. The CDR3 region is CASSWTSGSTDTQYF. The DNA for the CDR3 is TGTGCCAGCAGTTGGACTAGCGGAAGCACAGATACGCAGTATTTT.

Remarks on this clone: The sample has other DNA sequences that encode this CDR3 too. CDR3 loop: CASISHSAGANVLTF. The CDR3 nucleotides read TGTGCCAGCATCTCTCACTCCGCTGGGGCCAACGTCCTGACTTTC. V gene TRBV6-1 combines with J gene TRBJ2-6, with no clear D. The CDR3 contains 15 residues. Germline-derived CDR1 and CDR2 are MNHNS and SASEGT. Between the trimmed V and J ends, which lost 7 bases and 2 bases, there was a span of 12 bases.

This sequence joins TRBV7-9 and TRBJ2-2, with no clear D. This CDR3 region has 18 residues. Trimming shortened V by 5 bases and J by 0 bases, and 19 bases separated the two germline ends. From germline, CDR1 is SEHNR and CDR2 FQNEAQ (reference sequence). The CDR3 DNA sequence: TGTGCCAGCAGCACTACGGTGGCAATATTTTCGAACACCGGGGAGCTGTTTTTT. It is translated as CASSTTVAIFSNTGELFF.